The 25 T cell receptor beta chains below all came from one sample that was sequenced in a study of Ad26.COV2.S vaccination and SARS-CoV-2 variants. This table comes from immunoSEQ multiplex PCR, and its TCRdb copy is limited to in-frame clones, with some not included. Of roughly 420,000 clones detected, more than 75% appear once; the ten largest clones hold about 3.5%. Noted treatment: roughly 18 received Ad26.COV2.S at low or high dose, single or two shots; several received placebo; per-sample allocation not given. All samples were drawn on day 63, counting from the first vaccine or placebo injection. The specimen comprised peripheral blood, sampled in a trial of Ad26.COV2.S vaccine versus placebo. These receptors were collected from a person aged 18-65 years who received the Ad26.COV2.S COVID-19 vaccine or a placebo.

V and J are TRBV10-3 and TRBJ1-2; D not resolved. Trimming shortened V by 2 bases and J by 1 base, and 8 bases separated the two germline ends. This CDR3 has 14 residues. Germline lookup yields CDR1 ENHRY and CDR2 SYGVKD. The CDR3 is CAISEGPFNYGYTF. For the CDR3, the DNA is TGTGCCATCAGTGAGGGGCCGTTTAACTATGGCTACACCTTC.

There are many counts of this clone. The V call is TRBV14, the J call TRBJ2-7; possible D gene TRBD1, 6 bases. V was clipped by 5 bases and J by 5 bases, with 16 bases between them. CDR1 and CDR2 from the germline V gene are SGHDN and FVKESK. The CDR3 is made up of 14 amino acids. CDR3 nucleotides: TGTGCCAGCAGCGTCAACAGGGTGGACAACGAGCAGTACTTC. The encoded protein is CASSVNRVDNEQYF.

This sequence joins TRBV28 and TRBJ2-1; D is possibly TRBD1 (6 bases). The germline V gene encodes CDR1 MDHEN and CDR2 SYDVKM. Trimming removed 5 bases at V and 6 bases at J, with 17 bases between. This CDR3 is 15 amino acids long. This CDR3 is CASSTFLTGINEQFF. CDR3 in DNA: TGTGCCAGCAGTACATTCTTAACAGGGATCAATGAGCAGTTCTTC.

This clone has a single count. The CDR3 reads CASSIWSGGYTEAFF. CDR3 bases: TGTGCCAGTAGTATCTGGTCGGGGGGGTACACTGAAGCTTTCTTT. The V gene is TRBV19, the J gene TRBJ1-1, with D maybe TRBD1 (5 bases). V gave up 3 bases and J gave up 3 bases, with 14 bases separating them. In germline, CDR1 is LNHDA, CDR2 SQIVND (reference sequence). The CDR3 runs to 15 residues.

This chain connects TRBV1 to TRBJ1-1; TRBD1, the table's D call, was not compared with the DNA. TRBV1 is listed as a pseudogene. This CDR3 spans 14 amino acids. CDR3 DNA: TGCACCAGCAGCCGGGGGCGAGGTCACGCTGAAGCTTTCTTT. It is translated as CTSSRGRGHAEAFF.

The chain uses TRBV5-1 and TRBJ2-5; 11 bases fit TRBD2. With V trimmed by 0 bases and J by 0 bases, 4 bases remained unmatched. The CDR3 is 17 amino acids. Germline loops: CDR1 SGHRS, CDR2 YFSETQ. CDR3 bases: TGCGCCAGCAGCTTGGAACGGACTAGCGGGTACCAAGAGACCCAGTACTTC. Its protein is CASSLERTSGYQETQYF.

This chain joins TRBV27 and TRBJ1-5; TRBD1 agrees at 9 bases. The CDR3 runs to 14 residues. Trimming removed 6 bases from V and 5 bases from J; junction bases left unmatched: 5. The V gene's germline CDR1 is MNHEY and CDR2 SMNVEV (reference sequence). CDR3 sequence: CASRPQGAHQPQHF. CDR3 DNA sequence: TGTGCCAGCAGGCCACAGGGGGCCCATCAGCCCCAGCATTTT.

The chain recombines TRBV29-1 with TRBJ2-2; no reliable D call. CDR3 length: 13 residues. Per germline, CDR1 SQVTM and CDR2 ANQGSEA. Trimming stripped 8 bases from V and 2 bases from J, with 12 bases between. CDR3 loop: CSPEEINTGELFF. The CDR3, as DNA: TGCAGCCCCGAGGAGATCAACACCGGGGAGCTGTTTTTT.

The rearrangement joins TRBV10-3 to TRBJ2-5, with D perhaps TRBD1 (6 bases). The CDR3 runs 12 residues. V lost 10 bases, J lost 5 bases, and 14 bases lay in between. Looked up from germline, CDR1 is ENHRY and CDR2 is SYGVKD. CDR3 coding DNA: TGTGCCACAGAGGGGGTTGGTGAGACCCAGTACTTC. Protein sequence: CATEGVGETQYF.

This clone was observed at least ten times. This chain uses TRBV28 with TRBJ1-3, with TRBD1 identical over 7 bases. The germline CDR1 and CDR2 sequences are MDHEN and SYDVKM. CDR3 length equals 15 residues. V lost 5 bases to trimming and J lost 3 bases; unmatched junction nucleotides: 7. The CDR3 region is CASSTYGTDGNTIYF. CDR3 bases: TGTGCCAGCAGTACTTACGGGACAGATGGAAACACCATATATTTT.

The chain uses TRBV6-1 and TRBJ2-5, with 9 bases that match TRBD1. V was clipped by 2 bases and J by 5 bases; unmatched bases: 9. This CDR3 comprises 16 residues. Germline V gives CDR1 MNHNS, CDR2 SASEGT. CDR3 DNA sequence: TGTGCCAGCAGTGAACTGGATGGGACAGGGTCGGAGACCCAGTACTTC. Translating gives CASSELDGTGSETQYF.

The rearrangement links TRBV15 to TRBJ1-1; D remains unclear. The V gene lost 0 bases and the J gene lost 1 base, with 6 bases spanning the gap. The CDR3 is 14 residues long. Per germline, CDR1 LNHNV and CDR2 YYDKDF (reference sequence). CDR3 residues: CATSRERGNTEAFF. The CDR3 region has the DNA TGTGCCACCAGCAGAGAGCGCGGGAACACTGAAGCTTTCTTT.

The chain couples TRBV27 to TRBJ2-4, with D possibly TRBD1 on 5 matching bases. This CDR3 is built from 15 residues. With 0 bases removed from V and 6 bases from J, the gap between germline ends came to 12 bases. Per germline, CDR1 MNHEY and CDR2 SMNVEV (reference sequence). CDR3 DNA: TGTGCCAGCAGTTTATCGGTCAGGGTGGCAAACATTCAGTACTTC. Protein sequence: CASSLSVRVANIQYF.

The gene calls are TRBV12-3 or TRBV12-4 and TRBJ2-3; either TRBD1 or TRBD2 may supply D (6 bases each). The length of the CDR3 is 13 residues. V was cut by 4 bases and J by 6 bases, with 11 bases left in between. CDR3 amino acids: CASSSTRGDTQYF. The CDR3 nucleotides read TGTGCCAGCAGTTCGACTAGGGGGGATACGCAGTATTTT.

The V call is TRBV11-2, the J call TRBJ2-5; 8 bases are shared with TRBD2. Germline values: CDR1 SGHAT, CDR2 FQNNGV. This CDR3 has 14 residues. With V trimmed by 5 bases and J by 5 bases, 7 bases remained unmatched. CDR3 DNA: TGTGCCAGCAGCGCGGGACTAGAATTGGAGACCCAGTACTTC. It specifies CASSAGLELETQYF.

This chain joins TRBV19 and TRBJ2-5; D is undetermined. The CDR3 covers 14 residues. V was pared by 1 base and J by 1 base, with 7 bases between. Germline V gives CDR1 LNHDA, CDR2 SQIVND (reference sequence). CDR3 sequence: CASSIGAAQETQYF. The CDR3 nucleotides read TGTGCCAGTAGTATAGGGGCGGCCCAAGAGACCCAGTACTTC.

The chain uses TRBV30 and TRBJ1-1; D not certain. The V gene lost 3 bases and the J gene lost 10 bases, with 15 bases spanning the gap. Germline V CDR1 and CDR2: GTSNPN, SVGIG (reference sequence). This CDR3 spans 12 amino acids. The CDR3 here is CAWRRPPVGAFF. In DNA, the CDR3 is TGTGCCTGGAGGCGGCCACCCGTCGGAGCTTTCTTT.

The chain is built from TRBV7-2 and TRBJ2-2; D gene uncertain. Germline loops: CDR1 SGHTA, CDR2 FQGNSA. The ends were cut back, 1 base at V and 6 bases at J, with 9 bases in the middle. The CDR3 contains 14 residues. CDR3 amino acids: CASSLVAWPGELFF. The CDR3 DNA reads TGTGCCAGCAGCTTAGTTGCCTGGCCCGGGGAGCTGTTTTTT. Full variable domain (missing parts from reference TRBV7-2 and TRBJ2-2): GAGVSQSPSNKVTEKGKDVELRCDPISGHTALYWYRQSLGQGLEFLIYFQGNSAPDKSGLPSDRFSAERTGGSVSTLTIQRTQQEDSAVYLCASSLVAWPGELFFGEGSRLTVL.

This chain connects TRBV3-1 (or the pseudogene TRBV3-2) to TRBJ2-5; D may match TRBD1 or TRBD2 (6 bases each). The germline V gene encodes CDR1 LGHDT and CDR2 YNNKEL (reference sequence). CDR3 length: 17 residues. With 1 base removed from V and 4 bases from J, the gap between germline ends came to 19 bases. The CDR3: CASSQVEVLGGRETQYF. Written as DNA, the CDR3 is TGTGCCAGCAGCCAAGTGGAGGTCCTAGGGGGGCGAGAGACCCAGTACTTC.

The rearrangement joins TRBV6-6 to TRBJ1-5; 7 bases are a match to TRBD1. The CDR3 is 15 amino acids. The germline V gene has CDR1 MNHNY and CDR2 SVGAGI (reference sequence). Trimming at V came to 0 bases and at J to 1 base, leaving 0 bases not matched to a gene. Written as DNA, the CDR3 is TGTGCCAGCAGTTACTCGGGACAGAGCAATCAGCCCCAGCATTTT. It specifies CASSYSGQSNQPQHF.

As to this clone: This sample includes further DNA sequences coding for the same CDR3. The genes are TRBV30 and TRBJ1-1; no reliable D call. The CDR3 is 13 residues long. CDR1 is GTSNPN, CDR2 SVGIG, per germline (reference sequence). Trimming removed 0 bases at V and 2 bases at J, with 7 bases between. The CDR3 sequence: CAWSVLGNTEAFF. DNA of the CDR3: TGTGCCTGGAGTGTACTGGGCAACACTGAAGCTTTCTTT.

The chain joins TRBV5-6 to TRBJ2-3; D unresolved. Per the germline V gene, CDR1 is SGHDT and CDR2 is YYEEEE. There are 14 residues in the CDR3. V lost 0 bases, J lost 2 bases, and 7 bases lay in between. The CDR3 loop reads CASSLASDTDTQYF. CDR3 nucleotide sequence: TGTGCCAGCAGCTTGGCAAGTGACACAGATACGCAGTATTTT. The full variable domain, rest sourced from reference TRBV5-6 and TRBJ2-3, is DAGVTQSPTHLIKTRGQQVTLRCSPKSGHDTVSWYQQALGQGPQFIFQYYEEEERQRGNFPDRFSGHQFPNYSSELNVNALLLGDSALYLCASSLASDTDTQYFGPGTRLTVL.

The chain employs TRBV14 and TRBJ2-1; D unclear. There are 13 residues in the CDR3. Trimming cost V 1 base and J 3 bases, with 4 bases left between them. Per the germline V gene, CDR1 is SGHDN and CDR2 is FVKESK. The CDR3 loop is CASSQGLYNEQFF. For the CDR3, the DNA is TGTGCCAGCAGCCAAGGCCTCTACAATGAGCAGTTCTTC.

The chain carries TRBV7-2 and TRBJ1-5; D ambiguous. Germline V CDR1 and CDR2: SGHTA, FQGNSA. The CDR3 loop spans 14 amino acids. V lost 0 bases to trimming and J lost 4 bases, with 7 bases between them. The CDR3 loop reads CASSLARDNQPQHF. DNA of the CDR3: TGTGCCAGCAGCTTAGCGAGGGATAATCAGCCCCAGCATTTT.

The V gene is TRBV7-8, the J gene TRBJ2-5; TRBD2 aligns across 7 bases. Unmatched junction bases numbered 11, after V lost 5 bases and J lost 8 bases. CDR1 SGHVS and CDR2 FQNEAQ come from the germline V gene. The CDR3 runs 14 residues. The CDR3 here is CASSGAGDTRTQYF. The DNA of the CDR3 is TGTGCCAGCAGCGGGGCGGGGGATACAAGAACCCAGTACTTC.